Below are 7 T cell receptor beta chains sequenced from a single sample in a study of blood T cell repertoires in COVID-19 (dated by TCRdb to the early 2020s). To prepare the library, the immunoSEQ multiplex PCR assay was applied. As stored in TCRdb, this immuneACCESS dataset retains in-frame rearrangements with V and J assigned. A fraction of the clones does not appear; measured against another copy, unresolved V genes explain less than half of the discrepancy, and the remainder lacks a known reason. The sample includes 210,000 or so clones, with about 90% observed a single time. Clones ranked in the top ten supply around 1.2% of the sample. Sequencing input: peripheral blood. Receptors were obtained from a man younger than 40 with acute or convalescent COVID-19.

The chain couples TRBV19 to TRBJ2-5; TRBD1 might be the D (5 bases). V lost 3 bases, J lost 5 bases, and 16 bases lay in between. Looked up from germline, CDR1 is LNHDA and CDR2 is SQIVND (reference sequence). The CDR3 length is 15 residues. The DNA of the CDR3 is TGTGCCAGTAGTATCTTAGGGCAGGGTGGCGAGACCCAGTACTTC. Translating gives CASSILGQGGETQYF.

This rearrangement joins TRBV2 to TRBJ1-1; 8 bases align to TRBD1. CDR3 length equals 13 residues. V gave up 4 bases and J gave up 4 bases; unmatched junction bases: 2. CDR1 is SNHLY and CDR2 is FYNNEI in the germline V gene. The CDR3 region is CASSGTGPTEAFF. The CDR3 DNA reads TGTGCCAGCAGTGGGACAGGGCCCACTGAAGCTTTCTTT.

The CDR3 region is CASSIPLTAHNTEAFF. CDR3 sequence (DNA): TGTGCCAGTAGTATACCCTTGACAGCCCATAACACTGAAGCTTTCTTT. J is TRBJ1-1 and V is TRBV19; maybe TRBD1 (5 bases). The CDR3 consists of 16 residues. Germline CDR1 LNHDA, CDR2 SQIVND (reference sequence). Trimming shortened V by 2 bases and J by 2 bases, and 15 bases separated the two germline ends. Full variable domain (missing parts from reference TRBV19 and TRBJ1-1): DGGITQSPKYLFRKEGQNVTLSCEQNLNHDAMYWYRQDPGQGLRLIYYSQIVNDFQKGDIAEGYSVSREKKESFPLTVTSAQKNPTAFYLCASSIPLTAHNTEAFFGQGTRLTVV.

The V gene is TRBV18, the J gene TRBJ2-2, with TRBD2 matching 10 bases. This CDR3 has 16 residues. The ends lost 2 bases at V and 4 bases at J; junction bases unmatched: 4. Germline values: CDR1 KGHSH, CDR2 LQKENI. DNA of the CDR3: TGTGCCAGCTCACCATCTAGCGGGGGCCTCACCGGGGAGCTGTTTTTT. Protein sequence: CASSPSSGGLTGELFF.

The CDR3 is CASSTRSTSGRHEQFF. The CDR3 nucleotides are TGTGCCAGCAGCACCCGATCGACTAGCGGGAGGCATGAGCAGTTCTTC. The chain is built from TRBV11-3 and TRBJ2-1; 13 bases are a match to TRBD2. CDR1 and CDR2 from the germline V gene are SGHNT and YENEEA. V was pared by 5 bases and J by 8 bases, with 9 bases of the junction left unmatched. The CDR3 loop spans 16 amino acids.

This clone is a singleton in its sample. CDR3: CASRRTDSDEQFF. The CDR3 DNA sequence: TGTGCCAGCAGGCGGACAGATTCCGATGAGCAGTTCTTC. The chain employs TRBV28 and TRBJ2-1; D possibly corresponds to TRBD1 (6 bases). There are 13 residues in the CDR3. Trimming pared 6 bases from V and 8 bases from J, leaving 14 bases between. Germline V CDR1 and CDR2: MDHEN, SYDVKM. Using reference TRBV28 and TRBJ2-1 for the parts outside the CDR3, the full variable domain is DVKVTQSSRYLVKRTGEKVFLECVQDMDHENMFWYRQDPGLGLRLIYFSYDVKMKEKGDIPEGYSVSREKKERFSLILESASTNQTSMYLCASRRTDSDEQFFGPGTRLTVL.

Regarding this clone: One junction end does not reproduce the germline sequence, and a read error may be involved. V usage is TRBV28 and J usage is TRBJ2-7, with TRBD1 identical over 11 bases. Germline CDR1 reads MDHEN; CDR2 reads SYDVKM. This CDR3 region has 14 residues. CDR3 in amino acids: CASRRTGGSHEQYF. The CDR3 nucleotides read TGTGCCAGCCGCAGGACAGGGGGCTCCCACGAGCAGTACTTC.